This T cell receptor beta chain was obtained from a study of shared clonotypes between healthy human individuals. The trim removed 4 bases at V and 7 bases at J, leaving 6 bases unmatched. CDR3 size: 14 residues. Germline V lookup: CDR1 SGHRS, CDR2 YFSETQ. Assay execution took place at the deep level. TCRdb's copy holds only in-frame clones and misses some; the assay was immunoSEQ multiplex PCR. The data show 2 million to 2.5 million clones, with roughly 94% seen just once and around 0.13% held by the top ten. None of the donors, who were healthy HIV-negative adults, had recently had acute infections or vaccinations.

V is TRBV5-1 and J is TRBJ1-5; 9 bases agree with TRBD1. Sequenced material: naive CD4+ T cells sorted from blood. The subset: CD45RA+ positively selected. This clonotype originated in a man between 18 and 29 years old in good health. CDR3 DNA: TGCGCCAGCAGCCCCGGGACAGGGTACCAGCCCCAGCATTTT. This translates into CASSPGTGYQPQHF.